These 25 T cell receptor beta chains came from one sample sequenced in a study of cytomegalovirus exposure and HLA in healthy donors. The PCR used 60 Vbeta and 13 Jbeta primers. TCRdb's table, derived via immunoSEQ multiplex PCR, lists solely in-frame clones and lacks some. The table shows about 100,000 clones, with approximately 78% occurring only once. Sequencing was carried out using PBMCs. Receptors originate from a woman aged 60-75 years in good health and CMV-seronegative.

The chain uses TRBV5-4 and TRBJ2-1; D not resolved. This CDR3 contains 14 residues. Trimming shortened V by 1 base and J by 6 bases, and 11 bases separated the two germline ends. Germline values: CDR1 SGHNT, CDR2 YYREEE (reference sequence). The CDR3 DNA follows: TGTGCCAGCAGCTTGATAAACAGACCCAATGAGCAGTTCTTC. Its protein product is CASSLINRPNEQFF.

V is TRBV6-1 and J is TRBJ2-1, with 8 bases lining up with TRBD1. The germline CDR1 and CDR2 sequences are MNHNS and SASEGT. The CDR3 has 15 amino acids. The trim removed 6 bases at V and 4 bases at J, leaving 8 bases unmatched. CDR3 DNA sequence: TGTGCCAGCAGGGAAACAGGGGGGCCTTACAATGAGCAGTTCTTC. Encoded protein: CASRETGGPYNEQFF.

A remark on this clone: Germline and junction disagree at one end, which may indicate a read error. This sequence joins TRBV7-2 and TRBJ2-5, with D maybe TRBD2 (5 bases). This CDR3 has 15 amino acids. Looked up from germline, CDR1 is SGHTA and CDR2 is FQGNSA. CDR3 protein: CASSFQRDEGEAQYF. CDR3 in DNA: TGTGCCAGCAGCTTCCAACGGGATGAAGGAGAGGCCCAGTACTTC.

The rearrangement joins TRBV30 to TRBJ1-2; D is uncertain. Germline V lookup: CDR1 GTSNPN, CDR2 SVGIG (reference sequence). The CDR3 totals 12 residues. The ends were cut back, 0 bases at V and 8 bases at J, with 10 bases in the middle. In DNA, the CDR3 is TGTGCCTGGAGTGTACATGTATCCGGCTACACCTTC. Its translation is CAWSVHVSGYTF.

The genes are TRBV28 and TRBJ2-7; weak D call: TRBD1 (6 bases). V gave up 4 bases and J gave up 1 base, with 11 bases separating them. Germline loops: CDR1 MDHEN, CDR2 SYDVKM. The CDR3 totals 14 residues. CDR3 coding DNA: TGTGCCAGCAGTTCCGGACAGAATTCCTACGAGCAGTACTTC. Translated: CASSSGQNSYEQYF.

V gene TRBV5-8 combines with J gene TRBJ1-5, with unresolved D. V was pared by 0 bases and J by 5 bases, with 9 bases between. The length of the CDR3 is 14 residues. The V gene's germline CDR1 is SGHTS and CDR2 YDEGEE. CDR3 bases: TGTGCCAGCAGCTTGGTCGGCGGGCATCAGCCCCAGCATTTT. Protein: CASSLVGGHQPQHF.

The rearrangement joins TRBV6-8 to TRBJ1-1; the D is unclear. CDR3 size: 15 residues. In germline, CDR1 is MNHGY, CDR2 SAAAGT. The ends were cut back, 0 bases at V and 0 bases at J, with 8 bases in the middle. The CDR3 spells CASSYSQELNTEAFF. CDR3 nucleotides: TGTGCCAGCAGTTACTCTCAAGAGTTGAACACTGAAGCTTTCTTT.

This clone was recorded once. The genes are TRBV6-1 and TRBJ2-1, with 11 nucleotides matching TRBD2. The CDR3 covers 17 residues. The germline gives CDR1 MNHNS, CDR2 SASEGT. The J segment lost 5 bases and the V segment lost 2 bases, leaving 8 bases of the junction unmatched. The CDR3 sequence is CASSERRLAGGNNEQFF. DNA of the CDR3: TGTGCCAGCAGTGAACGTAGGCTAGCGGGGGGAAACAATGAGCAGTTCTTC.

The J gene is TRBJ2-7, the V gene TRBV6-5; 7 nucleotides align to TRBD2. The CDR3 covers 15 residues. The trim removed 0 bases at V and 4 bases at J, leaving 6 bases unmatched. Germline V gives CDR1 MNHEY, CDR2 SVGAGI. The CDR3 loop is CASSYSSQGGYEQYF. CDR3 in DNA: TGTGCCAGCAGTTACTCGTCGCAGGGAGGGTACGAGCAGTACTTC.

This clone was recorded once. Written as DNA, the CDR3 is TGTGCCAGCAGCTCCGGGACTAGCGGGAGTACAGATACGCAGTATTTT. Its protein is CASSSGTSGSTDTQYF. The chain combines TRBV7-9 with TRBJ2-3, with 14 bases aligning to TRBD2. V lost 4 bases and J lost 3; bases outside the gene matches: 3. This CDR3 has 16 residues. From germline, CDR1 is SEHNR and CDR2 FQNEAQ (reference sequence).

The gene calls are TRBV5-6 and TRBJ1-2; 7 nucleotides align to TRBD1. Trimming at V came to 0 bases and at J to 6 bases, leaving 5 bases not matched to a gene. The CDR3 runs 14 residues. Germline V gives CDR1 SGHDT, CDR2 YYEEEE. The CDR3 loop reads CASSLGTGGNGYTF. In DNA form, the CDR3 reads TGTGCCAGCAGCTTGGGGACAGGCGGAAATGGCTACACCTTC.

The rearrangement uses TRBV29-1 and TRBJ1-1; 7 bases line up with TRBD1. V lost 4 bases, J lost 3 bases, and 5 bases stayed unmatched. Per germline, CDR1 SQVTM and CDR2 ANQGSEA. This CDR3 has 13 amino acids. As DNA, the CDR3 is TGCAGCGTTGTAGCAGGGGGAGACACTGAAGCTTTCTTT. It specifies CSVVAGGDTEAFF.

The gene calls are TRBV19 and TRBJ2-1, with D possibly being TRBD2 (7 bases). V was trimmed by 11 bases and J by 2 bases, leaving 10 bases between them. Germline V gene lookup returns CDR1 LNHDA and CDR2 SQIVND (reference sequence). There are 12 residues in the CDR3. The chain's CDR3 is CASGGPYNEQFF. Written as DNA, the CDR3 is TGTGCCTCCGGGGGGCCCTACAATGAGCAGTTCTTC.

The V call is TRBV5-8, the J call TRBJ1-5; unclear D gene. CDR3 length: 15 residues. CDR1 and CDR2 from the germline V gene are SGHTS and YDEGEE. Trimming removed 2 bases from V and 1 base from J, with 10 bases in between. The CDR3 coding sequence is TGTGCCAGCAGCTTAACCGGGGTGAGCAATCAGCCCCAGCATTTT. It specifies CASSLTGVSNQPQHF.

The chain joins TRBV2 to TRBJ1-5; D is unresolved. Germline V gene sequence: CDR1 SNHLY, CDR2 FYNNEI. With 5 bases removed from V and 4 bases from J, the gap between germline ends came to 15 bases. The CDR3 sequence is 15 residues long. The CDR3 protein is CASSFTFTDNQPQHF. DNA of the CDR3: TGTGCCAGCAGTTTCACCTTTACAGATAATCAGCCCCAGCATTTT.

The chain combines TRBV9 with TRBJ2-1; 7 bases are shared with TRBD2. After removal of 5 bases from V and 3 bases from J, the junction contained 5 bases not matched to a gene. This CDR3 contains 14 residues. CDR1 and CDR2 from the germline V gene are SGDLS and YYNGEE. In nucleotides, the CDR3 is TGTGCCAGCAGTGGGACTACCCTCTACAATGAGCAGTTCTTC. Protein product: CASSGTTLYNEQFF.

The chain carries TRBV19 and TRBJ1-6, with D perhaps TRBD1 (5 bases). CDR3 size: 16 residues. Germline V lookup: CDR1 LNHDA, CDR2 SQIVND (reference sequence). V lost 4 bases to trimming and J lost 9 bases, with 19 bases between them. The CDR3 DNA sequence: TGTGCCAGTAGTACCCGCCTGCAGGGAGGTGCTTCACCCCTCCACTTT. This gives the protein CASSTRLQGGASPLHF.

The V and J genes are TRBV5-1 and TRBJ2-3; 13 bases line up with TRBD2. This CDR3 has 14 residues. After removal of 5 bases from V and 6 bases from J, the junction contained 3 bases not matched to a gene. Germline V lookup: CDR1 SGHRS, CDR2 YFSETQ. CDR3 loop: CASRLAGGIDTQYF. In DNA form, the CDR3 reads TGCGCCAGCAGACTAGCGGGAGGGATCGATACGCAGTATTTT.

This sequence joins TRBV6-5 and TRBJ2-7; 8 nucleotides line up with TRBD1. The CDR3 is made up of 15 amino acids. V lost 6 bases and J lost 6; bases outside the gene matches: 13. Per the germline V gene, CDR1 is MNHEY and CDR2 is SVGAGI. The CDR3 nucleotides are TGTGCCAGCAGCCAGGGGGCCCATCGGGAAGGCGAGCAGTACTTC. Translated, it gives CASSQGAHREGEQYF.

The rearrangement uses TRBV10-3 and TRBJ2-2, with D possibly TRBD2 on 6 matching bases. Germline CDR1 reads ENHRY; CDR2 reads SYGVKD. V gave up 10 bases and J gave up 0 bases, with 18 bases separating them. CDR3 size: 16 residues. This CDR3 is CATLKNSGANTGELFF. The CDR3 DNA reads TGTGCCACGTTGAAAAATAGCGGAGCGAACACCGGGGAGCTGTTTTTT.

V is TRBV6-1 and J is TRBJ2-5; D gene uncertain. V lost 8 bases, J lost 2 bases, and 12 bases lay in between. Germline loops: CDR1 MNHNS, CDR2 SASEGT. The CDR3 has 13 residues. In nucleotides, the CDR3 is TGTGCCAGCGGTCGATCCCTACAAGAGACCCAGTACTTC. It codes for CASGRSLQETQYF.

This clone was seen only a few times. V and J are TRBV29-1 and TRBJ1-4; D remains ambiguous. Trimming cost V 0 bases and J 10 bases, with 15 bases left between them. This CDR3 comprises 14 residues. Germline lookup yields CDR1 SQVTM and CDR2 ANQGSEA. CDR3 sequence reads: CSVEDPQESRKLFF. The CDR3 DNA follows: TGCAGCGTTGAAGACCCTCAGGAATCGCGAAAACTGTTTTTT.

This clone has just a few counts. The chain links TRBV6-5 to TRBJ1-3; no clear D gene. V lost 6 bases, J lost 0 bases, and 9 bases lay in between. Germline lookup yields CDR1 MNHEY and CDR2 SVGAGI. The CDR3 has 14 residues. CDR3 amino acids: CASSTGLSGNTIYF. The CDR3 DNA follows: TGTGCCAGCAGCACGGGTCTCTCTGGAAACACCATATATTTT.

J is TRBJ2-1 and V is TRBV5-4; D possibly corresponds to TRBD2 (6 bases). Between the trimmed V and J ends, which lost 0 bases and 0 bases, there was a span of 7 bases. The CDR3 loop spans 15 amino acids. Germline loops: CDR1 SGHNT, CDR2 YYREEE (reference sequence). The CDR3 bases are TGTGCCAGCAGCTTGGACGGGAGCTCCTACAATGAGCAGTTCTTC. Its protein product is CASSLDGSSYNEQFF. Drawing the rest from reference TRBV5-4 and TRBJ2-1, the complete variable domain is ETGVTQSPTHLIKTRGQQVTLRCSSQSGHNTVSWYQQALGQGPQFIFQYYREEENGRGNFPPRFSGLQFPNYSSELNVNALELDDSALYLCASSLDGSSYNEQFFGPGTRLTVL.

J is TRBJ1-2 and V is TRBV6-6; D possibly corresponds to TRBD1 (5 bases). The V end lost 6 bases, the J end lost 2 bases, and 13 bases lay between the germline ends. This CDR3 contains 14 residues. Germline V CDR1 and CDR2: MNHNY, SVGAGI (reference sequence). DNA of the CDR3: TGTGCCAGCAGGCGAGACAGTGAAAACTATGGCTACACCTTC. Translated: CASRRDSENYGYTF.